Shown below are 28 T cell receptor beta chains from a single sample sequenced in a study of blood T cell repertoires in COVID-19. Assay used: immunoSEQ multiplex PCR; TCRdb lists only in-frame clones, some missing. The sample carries around 210,000 clones, 89% recorded once. The sequencing sample was made of PBMCs or T cells enriched from blood (not recorded which). These receptor sequences come from a woman younger than 35 who had recovered from COVID-19.

The V call is TRBV29-1, the J call TRBJ2-2, with 7 positions matching TRBD1. V gave up 4 bases and J gave up 4 bases; unmatched junction bases: 3. The CDR3 runs 13 residues. Germline CDR1 is SQVTM and CDR2 is ANQGSEA. This chain's CDR3 is CSVAGQSTGELFF. CDR3 sequence (DNA): TGCAGCGTTGCGGGACAGAGCACCGGGGAGCTGTTTTTT.

This chain connects TRBV7-9 to TRBJ1-1; perhaps TRBD1 as D (5 bases). CDR1 SEHNR and CDR2 FQNEAQ come from the germline V gene (reference sequence). Between the trimmed V and J ends, which lost 5 bases and 10 bases, there was a span of 20 bases. CDR3 length equals 14 residues. The CDR3: CASSAGSRAIGAFF. CDR3 DNA: TGTGCCAGCAGCGCAGGGTCCAGGGCGATAGGAGCTTTCTTT.

V usage is TRBV7-9 and J usage is TRBJ2-1; D perhaps matches TRBD1 (6 bases). Trimming pared 5 bases from V and 3 bases from J, leaving 11 bases between. The CDR3 consists of 14 residues. The germline V gene encodes CDR1 SEHNR and CDR2 FQNEAQ (reference sequence). Here the CDR3 DNA reads TGTGCCAGCAGCACCCGACAGGTCTACAATGAGCAGTTCTTC. Residues: CASSTRQVYNEQFF. Combining the CDR3 with reference TRBV7-9 and TRBJ2-1 gives the whole variable domain DTGVSQNPRHKITKRGQNVTFRCDPISEHNRLYWYRQTLGQGPEFLTYFQNEAQLEKSRLLSDRFSAERPKGSFSTLEIQRTEQGDSAMYLCASSTRQVYNEQFFGPGTRLTVL.

The chain carries TRBV24-1 and TRBJ2-3; 10 bases map to TRBD2. V lost 3 bases, J lost 4 bases, and 12 bases stayed unmatched. Germline CDR1 and CDR2: KGHDR and SFDVKD. The CDR3 is 18 amino acids. This CDR3 reads CATSDPGTSVISADTQYF. In DNA form, the CDR3 reads TGTGCCACCAGTGATCCCGGGACTAGCGTCATTAGCGCAGATACGCAGTATTTT.

This chain joins TRBV29-1 and TRBJ2-7; 9 bases match TRBD1. Germline V gene data show CDR1 as SQVTM and CDR2 as ANQGSEA. This CDR3 contains 12 residues. The ends lost 7 bases at V and 5 bases at J; junction bases unmatched: 6. The CDR3 DNA sequence: TGCAGCGGCCGGGACAGGGTCCACGAGCAGTACTTC. Encoded protein: CSGRDRVHEQYF.

The rearrangement links TRBV5-1 to TRBJ2-1; the match to TRBD2 covers 7 bases. V shed 4 bases and J 4 bases; nucleotides not matched to a gene: 14. Germline V gives CDR1 SGHRS, CDR2 YFSETQ. The CDR3 covers 17 residues. CDR3 DNA: TGCGCCAGCAGCCCAGCCGGTTATAGCGGGCCTTACAATGAGCAGTTCTTC. This gives the protein CASSPAGYSGPYNEQFF.

CDR3 region: CASRSPTGPQPQHF. CDR3 in DNA: TGTGCCAGCAGATCACCAACAGGGCCCCAGCCCCAGCATTTT. The chain links TRBV28 to TRBJ1-5; D is possibly TRBD1 (6 bases). CDR1 and CDR2 from the germline V gene are MDHEN and SYDVKM. The V and J ends lost 6 bases and 7 bases respectively, with 16 bases between them. CDR3 length equals 14 residues.

The gene calls are TRBV5-4 and TRBJ1-2; 10 nucleotides match TRBD1. Germline trimming cut 2 bases from V and 3 bases from J; bases unmatched to any gene: 1. The germline gives CDR1 SGHNT, CDR2 YYREEE (reference sequence). The CDR3 runs 14 residues. The CDR3 loop reads CASSLGTGDYGYTF. The CDR3 DNA reads as TGTGCCAGCAGCTTAGGGACAGGGGACTATGGCTACACCTTC.

The CDR3 spells CASSGGGTSYDFSYEQYF. The CDR3 DNA reads TGTGCCAGCAGTGGGGGGGGGACGTCATACGATTTTTCCTACGAGCAGTACTTC. V and J are TRBV6-1 and TRBJ2-7, with 7 bases that match TRBD2. This CDR3 region has 18 residues. The ends lost 4 bases at V and 1 base at J; junction bases unmatched: 16. The germline gives CDR1 MNHNS, CDR2 SASEGT.

This clone has just one count. The CDR3 sequence: CASSQDRAGVGGYTF. CDR3 nucleotides: TGTGCCAGCAGCCAAGACCGGGCGGGGGTAGGTGGCTACACCTTC. The chain recombines TRBV3-1 (or the pseudogene TRBV3-2) with TRBJ1-2; a possible D gene is TRBD1 (5 bases). CDR1 and CDR2 from the germline V gene are LGHDT and YNNKEL (reference sequence). The V end was cut by 0 bases, the J end by 7 bases, with 15 bases between. The CDR3 length is 15 residues.

The genes are TRBV24-1 and TRBJ1-5, with 11 bases matching TRBD1. There are 16 residues in the CDR3. With V trimmed by 4 bases and J by 6 bases, 7 bases remained unmatched. Germline V CDR1 and CDR2: KGHDR, SFDVKD. For the CDR3, the DNA is TGTGCCACCAGTGAAGGGGTAGGGACAGGGGGTCAGCCCCAGCATTTT. This codes for CATSEGVGTGGQPQHF.

The rearrangement joins TRBV12-3 or TRBV12-4 to TRBJ2-7, with D maybe TRBD2 (7 bases). This CDR3 is built from 13 residues. The V gene lost 8 bases and the J gene lost 5 bases, with 16 bases spanning the gap. The CDR3 DNA reads TGTGCCAGCTGCTGGGGGGGCGTCCACGAGCAGTACTTC. Amino acid sequence: CASCWGGVHEQYF.

V is TRBV6-5 and J is TRBJ2-1; 12 nucleotides line up with TRBD2. The CDR3 spans 15 residues. The germline gives CDR1 MNHEY, CDR2 SVGAGI. With V trimmed by 6 bases and J by 5 bases, 5 bases remained unmatched. CDR3 coding DNA: TGTGCCAGCAGCGAGGGGACTAGCGGGCACAATGAGCAGTTCTTC. Amino acids: CASSEGTSGHNEQFF.

The chain couples TRBV25-1 to TRBJ1-1; weak D call: TRBD1 (5 bases). In germline, CDR1 is MGHDK, CDR2 SYGVNS. V was trimmed by 3 bases and J by 11 bases, leaving 13 bases between them. This CDR3 region has 12 residues. CDR3 region: CASSDPGLRAFF. The CDR3 DNA reads TGTGCCAGCAGTGACCCGGGACTTCGGGCTTTCTTT. The full variable domain, in which reference TRBV25-1 and TRBJ1-1 provide the parts outside the CDR3, is EADIYQTPRYLVIGTGKKITLECSQTMGHDKMYWYQQDPGMELHLIHYSYGVNSTEKGDLSSESTVSRIRTEHFPLTLESARPSHTSQYLCASSDPGLRAFFGQGTRLTVV.

The V and J genes are TRBV6-5 and TRBJ1-4; D remains ambiguous. Germline CDR1 and CDR2: MNHEY and SVGAGI. The CDR3 runs to 14 residues. V was cut by 6 bases and J by 3 bases, with 11 bases left in between. The CDR3 here is CASSGDRANEKLFF. Written as DNA, the CDR3 is TGTGCCAGCAGCGGCGATCGGGCTAATGAAAAACTGTTTTTT.

V usage is TRBV10-1 and J usage is TRBJ2-1; D ambiguous. Trimming cost V 6 bases and J 7 bases, with 22 bases left between them. In germline, CDR1 is WNHNN, CDR2 SYGVQD (reference sequence). The CDR3 covers 16 residues. CDR3 bases: TGCGCCAGCAGCCAAGAAAAAGGTACAGAAATTAATGAGCAGTTCTTC. This sequence encodes CASSQEKGTEINEQFF.

The chain combines TRBV9 with TRBJ2-7, with unresolved D. Germline V gene lookup returns CDR1 SGDLS and CDR2 YYNGEE. Deletions cut 0 bases from V and 0 bases from J, with 7 bases between. The CDR3 is made up of 14 amino acids. The CDR3 loop reads CASSVGLNSYEQYF. DNA of the CDR3: TGTGCCAGCAGCGTAGGACTCAACTCCTACGAGCAGTACTTC.

The chain combines TRBV5-4 with TRBJ2-5, with a weak D call TRBD2 (5 bases). CDR3 length equals 16 residues. V was pared by 2 bases and J by 1 base, with 15 bases between. CDR1 is SGHNT and CDR2 is YYREEE in the germline V gene (reference sequence). The CDR3 DNA follows: TGTGCCAGCAGCTTAAGAGGAGGACCTGCCCAAGAGACCCAGTACTTC. Translating it yields CASSLRGGPAQETQYF.

The rearrangement links TRBV28 to TRBJ1-5; TRBD1 matches 9 bases. The germline gives CDR1 MDHEN, CDR2 SYDVKM. V lost 3 bases and J lost 4; bases outside the gene matches: 4. The CDR3 covers 15 residues. The CDR3 protein is CASSFGQGPNQPQHF. Written as DNA, the CDR3 is TGTGCCAGCAGTTTTGGACAGGGGCCTAATCAGCCCCAGCATTTT.

The chain couples TRBV27 to TRBJ1-5; TRBD1 matches at 8 bases. From germline, CDR1 is MNHEY and CDR2 SMNVEV (reference sequence). The CDR3 totals 18 residues. Trimming cost V 4 bases and J 3 bases; bases outside gene matches: 14. CDR3 bases: TGTGCCAGCAGTTCCTCAAGGACAGGGTTTGGGGCCAATCAGCCCCAGCATTTT. It is translated as CASSSSRTGFGANQPQHF.

The chain is built from TRBV5-1 and TRBJ2-3, with TRBD2 matching over 7 bases. This CDR3 contains 15 residues. With 5 bases clipped from V and 2 bases from J, the junction kept 8 bases outside the gene matches. CDR1 is SGHRS and CDR2 is YFSETQ in the germline V gene. For the CDR3, the DNA is TGCGCCAGCAGTCCCTACGGGGGGTCCACAGATACGCAGTATTTT. It is translated as CASSPYGGSTDTQYF.

DNA for the CDR3: TGTGCCAGCAGCTGGGGACAGGGGGCAACCTACCCATCTTATGAGCAGTTCTTC. Its protein is CASSWGQGATYPSYEQFF. This chain joins TRBV5-6 and TRBJ2-1, with 12 nucleotides matching TRBD1. The V gene end was trimmed by 3 bases and the J gene end by 8 bases; junction bases not matched to a gene: 15. The CDR3 is made up of 18 amino acids. CDR1 and CDR2 (germline): SGHDT, YYEEEE.

The V gene is TRBV5-1, the J gene TRBJ1-1, with a possible D match to TRBD1 (5 bases). The CDR3 contains 15 residues. Trimming removed 4 bases at V and 3 bases at J, with 16 bases between. In germline, CDR1 is SGHRS, CDR2 YFSETQ. This CDR3 reads CASSPWGREDTEAFF. The CDR3 coding sequence is TGCGCCAGCAGCCCGTGGGGCAGGGAGGACACTGAAGCTTTCTTT.

This rearrangement joins TRBV5-1 to TRBJ1-5, with D unclear. Trimming took 4 bases from V and 4 from J, leaving 9 bases between them. In germline, CDR1 is SGHRS, CDR2 YFSETQ. This CDR3 has 13 amino acids. DNA for the CDR3: TGCGCCAGCAGCCCGGGAGAAAATCAGCCCCAGCATTTT. This translates into CASSPGENQPQHF. Full variable domain (remainder filled in from reference TRBV5-1 and TRBJ1-5): KAGVTQTPRYLIKTRGQQVTLSCSPISGHRSVSWYQQTPGQGLQFLFEYFSETQRNKGNFPGRFSGRQFSNSRSEMNVSTLELGDSALYLCASSPGENQPQHFGDGTRLSIL.

This chain links TRBV7-9 with TRBJ1-4; 9 positions match TRBD1. The CDR3 totals 19 residues. The J segment lost 8 bases and the V segment lost 2 bases, leaving 18 bases of the junction unmatched. CDR1 is SEHNR and CDR2 is FQNEAQ in the germline V gene (reference sequence). The CDR3 coding sequence is TGTGCCAGCAGCTTAAGTTGGGGTATAATGGACAGGGGAGACGAAAAACTGTTTTTT. This translates into CASSLSWGIMDRGDEKLFF.

The V call is TRBV6-2 or TRBV6-3, the J call TRBJ2-7, with D uncertain. The CDR3 covers 11 residues. V was trimmed by 5 bases and J by 7 bases, leaving 9 bases between them. Germline lookup yields CDR1 MNHEY and CDR2 SVGEGT. CDR3 DNA sequence: TGTGCCAGCAGTACCTACAGAGAGCAGTACTTC. Amino acids: CASSTYREQYF.

Of note for this clone: This specimen includes other DNA sequences encoding the same CDR3. This chain connects TRBV9 to TRBJ2-1; maybe TRBD1 (5 bases). CDR1 SGDLS and CDR2 YYNGEE come from the germline V gene. V gave up 2 bases and J gave up 0 bases, with 9 bases separating them. The CDR3 extends over 15 amino acids. The CDR3 protein is CASSVSGISYNEQFF. CDR3 DNA sequence: TGTGCCAGCAGCGTGTCAGGGATCTCCTACAATGAGCAGTTCTTC. The full variable domain, with the rest looked up from reference TRBV9 and TRBJ2-1, is DSGVTQTPKHLITATGQRVTLRCSPRSGDLSVYWYQQSLDQGLQFLIQYYNGEERAKGNILERFSAQQFPDLHSELNLSSLELGDSALYFCASSVSGISYNEQFFGPGTRLTVL.

The chain combines TRBV9 with TRBJ1-2; 7 bases line up with TRBD1. V was clipped by 3 bases and J by 0 bases; unmatched bases: 2. Germline assignment: CDR1 SGDLS and CDR2 YYNGEE. The CDR3 extends over 14 amino acids. The CDR3 DNA is TGTGCCAGCAGCGCCGGGACAGCTAACTATGGCTACACCTTC. Translating it yields CASSAGTANYGYTF.